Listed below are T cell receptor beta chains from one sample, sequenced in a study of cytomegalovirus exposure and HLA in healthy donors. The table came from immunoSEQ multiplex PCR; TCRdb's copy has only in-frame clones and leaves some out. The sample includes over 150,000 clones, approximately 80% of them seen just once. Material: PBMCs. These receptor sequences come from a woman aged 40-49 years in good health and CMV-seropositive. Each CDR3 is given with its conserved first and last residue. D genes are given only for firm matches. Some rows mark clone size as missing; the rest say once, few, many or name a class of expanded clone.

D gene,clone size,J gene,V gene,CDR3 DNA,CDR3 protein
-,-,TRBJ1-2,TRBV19,TGTGCCAGTAGTATCTCGGGTCGGGGGGCGAACTATGGCTACACCTTC,CASSISGRGANYGYTF
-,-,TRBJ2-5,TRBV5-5,TGTGCCAGCAGCGAGACAGCCTGGGAGACCCAGTACTTC,CASSETAWETQYF
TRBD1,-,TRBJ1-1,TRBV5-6,TGTGCCAGCAGCTTCTTGGCCGGACAGGGAACGTTCCGCACTGAAGCTTTCTTT,CASSFLAGQGTFRTEAFF
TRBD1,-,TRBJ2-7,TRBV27,TGTGCCAGCAGTTCGCTACAGGGGTGGGGCGAGCAGTACTTC,CASSSLQGWGEQYF
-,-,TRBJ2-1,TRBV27,TGTGCCAGCAGTTTACAGGGGTACTACAATGAGCAGTTCTTC,CASSLQGYYNEQFF
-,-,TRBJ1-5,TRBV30,TGTGCCTGGAGTGTAGGCACAGATCAGCCCCAGCATTTT,CAWSVGTDQPQHF
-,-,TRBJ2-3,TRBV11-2,TGTGCCAGCAGCATCCCTGGCCCTGATACGCAGTATTTT,CASSIPGPDTQYF
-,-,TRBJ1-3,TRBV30,TGTGCCTGGAGTACGGGAGGGGTAAACACCATATATTTT,CAWSTGGVNTIYF
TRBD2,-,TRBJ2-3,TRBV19,TGTGCCTCCTTAGCGGGGGCAGGAGATACGCAGTATTTT,CASLAGAGDTQYF
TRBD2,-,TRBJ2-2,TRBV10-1,TGCGCCAGCAGGTCCGTAACGGGGGGTCACACCGGGGAGCTGTTTTTT,CASRSVTGGHTGELFF
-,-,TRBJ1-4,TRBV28,TGTGCCAGCAGTGCGCAACGTGAAAAACTGTTTTTT,CASSAQREKLFF
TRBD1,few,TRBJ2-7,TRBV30,TGTGCCTGGGGGGACAGGGACGGCGAGCAGTACTTC,CAWGDRDGEQYF
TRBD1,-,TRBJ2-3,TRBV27,TGTGCCAGCAGTCCTCGGCCGGGACAGGGCCTCACAGATACGCAGTATTTT,CASSPRPGQGLTDTQYF
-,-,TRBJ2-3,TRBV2,TGTGCCAGCAGTGAACAGGGCACAGATACGCAGTATTTT,CASSEQGTDTQYF
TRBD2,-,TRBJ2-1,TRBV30,TGTGCCTGGAGTCCTCGCGGGAGTAAAGACAATGAGCAGTTCTTC,CAWSPRGSKDNEQFF
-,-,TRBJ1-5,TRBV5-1,TGCGCCAGCAGCTTGGAATCAGGCCCACATCAGCCCCAGCATTTT,CASSLESGPHQPQHF
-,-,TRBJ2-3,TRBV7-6,TGTGCCAGCAGCTTAGGGACAGCCCCCAATACGCAGTATTTT,CASSLGTAPNTQYF
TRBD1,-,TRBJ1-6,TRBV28,TGTGCCAGCAGTCCGACAGGGGGTAATTCACCCCTCCACTTT,CASSPTGGNSPLHF
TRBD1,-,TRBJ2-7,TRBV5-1,TGCGCCAGCAGCTTGGACAGGGGGATGGGCTACGAGCAGTACTTC,CASSLDRGMGYEQYF
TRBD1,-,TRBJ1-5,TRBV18,TGTGCCAGCTCACAGGGGCAGGGGGTGGATCAGCCCCAGCATTTT,CASSQGQGVDQPQHF
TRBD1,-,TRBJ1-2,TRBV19,TGTGCCAGTAGTACCCCGGGACAGACAGCTAACTATGGCTACACCTTC,CASSTPGQTANYGYTF
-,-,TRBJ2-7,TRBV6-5,TGTGCCAGCAGAAAGGGGACACAAACCTACGAGCAGTACTTC,CASRKGTQTYEQYF
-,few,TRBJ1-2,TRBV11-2,TGTGCCAGCAGCTTACGACAGGACTATGGCTACACCTTC,CASSLRQDYGYTF
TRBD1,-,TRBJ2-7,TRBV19,TGTGCCAGTAGTGGGAGACAGGGGCTGTACTTC,CASSGRQGLYF
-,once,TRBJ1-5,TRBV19,TGTGCCAGTAGTATCAAGGACAGTTTAAATCAGCCCCAGCATTTT,CASSIKDSLNQPQHF
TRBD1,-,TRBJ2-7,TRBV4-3,TGCGCCAGCAGCCAGGCGACAGGGGCGGGTTCCTACGAGCAGTACTTC,CASSQATGAGSYEQYF
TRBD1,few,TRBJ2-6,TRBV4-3,TGCGCCAGCAGCCCGGACAGGCTCTCTGGGGCCAACGTCCTGACTTTC,CASSPDRLSGANVLTF
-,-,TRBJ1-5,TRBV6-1,TGTGCCAGCAGTGAAGTGAGGGGGGGACCCCAGCATTTT,CASSEVRGGPQHF
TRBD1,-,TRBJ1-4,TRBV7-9,TGTGCCAGCAGTATACAGGGGGCGGGCGAAAAACTGTTTTTT,CASSIQGAGEKLFF
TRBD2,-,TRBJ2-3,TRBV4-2,TGTGCCAGCAGCCAAGGCCCCCGGGCTAGCGGGAGCCCAGATACGCAGTATTTT,CASSQGPRASGSPDTQYF
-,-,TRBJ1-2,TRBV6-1,TGTGCCAGCACACCGGACAGAGCCTATGGCTACACCTTC,CASTPDRAYGYTF
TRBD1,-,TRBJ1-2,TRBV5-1,TGCGCCAGCAGCTCGACAGGGGGCGACTATGGCTACACCTTC,CASSSTGGDYGYTF
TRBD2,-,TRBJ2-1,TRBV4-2,TGTGCCAGCAGCCAAGGAATAGCGGGAGGGTCGAGTGAGCAGTTCTTC,CASSQGIAGGSSEQFF
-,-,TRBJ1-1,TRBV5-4,TGTGCCAGCAGCCACGCGGCCGATAACACTGAAGCTTTCTTT,CASSHAADNTEAFF
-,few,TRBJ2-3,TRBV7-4,TGTGCCAGCAGCTTAGACAGCGGAGGCACAGATACGCAGTATTTT,CASSLDSGGTDTQYF
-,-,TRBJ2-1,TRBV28,TGTGCCAGCAGTTTATCCCTTTCGGGCGGGGTCAATGAGCAGTTCTTC,CASSLSLSGGVNEQFF